This TCR beta chain was obtained from a study of cytomegalovirus exposure and HLA in healthy donors. Overall study findings and caveats: Reportedly, cytomegalovirus status was diagnosed with high sensitivity and specificity. Reportedly, TCR beta sequences accurately predicted HLA-A and HLA-B alleles in most subjects.

Worth noting for this clone: Its cognate antigen is unknown.

Researchers ran the PCR with 60 Vbeta and 13 Jbeta primers. Produced via immunoSEQ multiplex PCR; TCRdb's table is partial and in-frame only. The table shows around 140,000 clones, with over 65% occurring only once. The receptor was derived from a female donor in good health and CMV-seropositive. The source material was PBMCs.

The CDR3 sequence: CASSEAGGRYEQFF. CDR3 coding DNA: TGTGCCAGCAGTGAAGCGGGGGGGAGGTATGAGCAGTTCTTC. The chain joins TRBV2 to TRBJ2-1; 7 bases line up with TRBD2. Germline-derived CDR1 and CDR2 are SNHLY and FYNNEI. The trim removed 0 bases at V and 8 bases at J, leaving 4 bases unmatched. The CDR3 has 14 residues. The full variable domain, its missing parts supplied by reference TRBV2 and TRBJ2-1, is EPEVTQTPSHQVTQMGQEVILRCVPISNHLYFYWYRQILGQKVEFLVSFYNNEISEKSEIFDDQFSVERPDGSNFTLKIRSTKLEDSAMYFCASSEAGGRYEQFFGPGTRLTVL.